The rows below give T cell receptor beta chains drawn from one sample of a study of OX40 agonist ivuxolimab in advanced cancers. Measured with immunoSEQ multiplex PCR; TCRdb has only the in-frame clones, and not every one. This table holds tens of thousands of clones, 88% found once. Sequencing was performed on CD4+ or CD8+ T cells sorted from blood, taken in a trial of the OX40 agonist ivuxolimab. The receptors stem from an adult with an advanced solid tumor such as melanoma, head and neck, liver or kidney cancer. CDR3s leave out the opening cysteine and the closing phenylalanine or tryptophan. The order of the fields is V gene, J gene, CDR3 protein.

V gene: TRBV15; J gene: TRBJ2-7; CDR3 protein: ATSYTGARSSYEQY
V gene: TRBV27; J gene: TRBJ1-6; CDR3 protein: ASSPRQGVGPGNSPLH
V gene: TRBV9; J gene: TRBJ1-1; CDR3 protein: ASSVWAANTEAF
V gene: TRBV28; J gene: TRBJ1-2; CDR3 protein: ASSSPGQPSNYGYT
V gene: TRBV6-1; J gene: TRBJ1-1; CDR3 protein: ASSARTGGDTEAF
V gene: TRBV7-8; J gene: TRBJ2-7; CDR3 protein: ASSTTGMFYEQY
V gene: TRBV19; J gene: TRBJ1-1; CDR3 protein: ASSMGGYTLTEAF
V gene: TRBV5-1; J gene: TRBJ2-2; CDR3 protein: ASSLLAGGFPEELF
V gene: TRBV11-2; J gene: TRBJ2-7; CDR3 protein: ASSLTGGDHEQY
V gene: TRBV19; J gene: TRBJ1-5; CDR3 protein: ASSIGGFRDNQPQH
V gene: TRBV27; J gene: TRBJ2-2; CDR3 protein: ALRWGATNTGELF
V gene: TRBV10-3; J gene: TRBJ1-6; CDR3 protein: ASRDDRGLNSPLH
V gene: TRBV6-1; J gene: TRBJ1-4; CDR3 protein: ASTPFGGSNEKLF